This is a list of T cell receptor beta chains from one sample in a study of liver allograft versus peripheral blood T cells. MiXCR, run by TCRdb on the reads, gives a single entry per CDR3 protein. Among around 12,000 distinct CDR3 sequences, over 25% were seen once, and the ten largest hold about 2%. These receptors all stem from a human patient who had a liver transplant. Some T cells may trace back to the graft donor. The CDR3 runs from the conserved cysteine through the conserved F or W. A D gene is named only where the DNA matches it firmly. Rows may omit the clone size; those that give it use once, few, many or a size class.

V	size	D	CDR3
TRBV19	many	.	CASRGQGSDGYTF
TRBV28	once	TRBD2	CASTPSAGGGYEQYF
TRBV30	few	.	CAWTKQNAGELFF
TRBV12-3/TRBV12-4	few	.	CASSLVGGDGNEQFF
TRBV19	medium-sized	TRBD1	CASSFWDSVAKNIQYF
TRBV11-2	few	TRBD1	CASSLTGGNSPLHF
TRBV18	medium-sized	TRBD1	CASSPTGDREKLFF
TRBV14	few	.	CASSQSVGGWTEAFF
TRBV9	many	.	CASSTRQAGGGELFF
TRBV20-1	.	TRBD1	CSARATGQGYEQYF
TRBV6-2/TRBV6-3	medium-sized	TRBD2	CAGSKRGTLNEQFF
TRBV7-6	.	.	CASSPGLGETQYF
TRBV18	.	TRBD2	CASSPPLAGEFSYNEQFF
TRBV12-3/TRBV12-4	.	.	CASSATVNTEAFF
TRBV12-3/TRBV12-4	.	TRBD1	CASSLRGPETQYF
TRBV18	medium-sized	TRBD1	CASSLDRGAETQYF
TRBV10-3	.	.	CAISGGGGYTF
TRBV6-5	.	.	CASSSILDRNTEAFF
TRBV27	many	.	CASSLGGVSSYEQYF
TRBV19	medium-sized	TRBD2	CASSIAPRLAGPHEQFF
TRBV29-1	medium-sized	.	CSARDTSYEQYF
TRBV19	medium-sized	TRBD1	CASRAGGLGTEAFF
TRBV19	medium-sized	TRBD1	CASSWDRGEKLFF